This TCR beta chain comes out of a study of T cell responses to AZD1222 COVID-19 vaccine. Notes on the study in general: Just a handful of AZD1222 recipients were seropositive at baseline. Every sample of the repertoires postdated the peak T cell response.

Here immunoSEQ multiplex PCR was the method, and the copy in TCRdb shows in-frame clones only, minus some. The table lists approximately 180,000 clones, approximately 86% of them singletons. Worth noting for this clone: Its antigen is as yet unknown.

V lost 5 bases to trimming and J lost 9 bases; unmatched junction nucleotides: 9. This CDR3 spans 15 amino acids. Germline loops: CDR1 SGHTA, CDR2 FQGTGA. This sequence was found in an adult in good health. V usage is TRBV7-3 and J usage is TRBJ2-1, with 11 bases identical to TRBD1. Sequencing used peripheral blood, obtained on day 0 of AZD1222 vaccination. The CDR3 is CASSRGQGGKGEQFF. The CDR3 nucleotides read TGTGCCAGCAGCCGGGGACAGGGGGGTAAGGGTGAGCAGTTCTTC.